This TCR beta chain was captured by sequencing in a study of Ad26.COV2.S vaccination and SARS-CoV-2 variants. On the study more broadly: The COV1001 Ad26.COV2.S trial arm included the donor.

Libraries were prepared by immunoSEQ multiplex PCR; TCRdb keeps only in-frame clonotypes and omits some of them. The data show approximately 420,000 clones, 88% seen once. The treatment: 19 received Ad26.COV2.S at low or high dose, single or two shots; about 5 received placebo; per-sample allocation not given. After the first vaccine or placebo injection, samples were drawn on day 63. CDR1 is MNHEY and CDR2 is SVGEGT in the germline V gene. There are 13 residues in the CDR3. V lost 6 bases to trimming and J lost 4 bases, with 12 bases between them. General study points: Participants given vaccine showed non-spike TCR breadth similar to that of placebo recipients. After vaccination, substantial breadth of spike-specific CD8+ and CD4+ responses was reported. Analyses that measured TCR breadth and depth may have underestimated total T cell responses.

Note on this clone: Its antigen is not identified.

This receptor was identified in a person aged 18 to 65 who received the Ad26.COV2.S COVID-19 vaccine or a placebo. This specimen was peripheral blood, taken in a trial of Ad26.COV2.S vaccine versus placebo. The chain is built from TRBV6-2 or TRBV6-3 and TRBJ2-5; D call uncertain. The CDR3 is CASSNAGGETQYF. CDR3 nucleotide sequence: TGTGCCAGCAGCAACGCCGGTGGAGAGACCCAGTACTTC.